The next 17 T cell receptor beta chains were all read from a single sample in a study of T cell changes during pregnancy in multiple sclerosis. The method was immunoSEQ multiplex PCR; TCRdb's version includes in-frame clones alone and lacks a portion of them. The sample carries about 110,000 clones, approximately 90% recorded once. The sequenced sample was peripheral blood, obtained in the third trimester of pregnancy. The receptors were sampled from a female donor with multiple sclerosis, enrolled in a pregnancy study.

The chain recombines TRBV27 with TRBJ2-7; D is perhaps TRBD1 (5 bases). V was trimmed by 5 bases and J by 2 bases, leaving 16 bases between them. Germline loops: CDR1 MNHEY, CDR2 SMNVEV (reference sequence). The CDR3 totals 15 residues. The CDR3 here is CASSPLPQGAYEQYF. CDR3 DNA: TGTGCCAGCAGTCCACTCCCGCAGGGCGCCTACGAGCAGTACTTC.

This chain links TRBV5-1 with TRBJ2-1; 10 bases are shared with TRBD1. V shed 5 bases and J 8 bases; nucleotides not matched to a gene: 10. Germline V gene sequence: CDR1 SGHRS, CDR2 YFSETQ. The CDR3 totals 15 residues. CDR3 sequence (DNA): TGCGCCAGCAGTTACGACAGGGGGCGCACGGATGAGCAGTTCTTC. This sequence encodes CASSYDRGRTDEQFF.

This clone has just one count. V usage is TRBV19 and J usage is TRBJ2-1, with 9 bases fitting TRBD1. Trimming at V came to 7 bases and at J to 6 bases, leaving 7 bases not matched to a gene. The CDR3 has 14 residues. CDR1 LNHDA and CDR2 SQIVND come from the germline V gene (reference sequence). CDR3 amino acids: CASIGGTGSNEQFF. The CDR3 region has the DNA TGTGCCAGTATAGGTGGGACAGGGTCCAATGAGCAGTTCTTC.

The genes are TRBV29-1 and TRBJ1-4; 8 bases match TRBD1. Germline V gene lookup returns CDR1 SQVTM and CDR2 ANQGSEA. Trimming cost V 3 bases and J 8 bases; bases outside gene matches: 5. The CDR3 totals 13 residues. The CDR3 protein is CSVEDRVGEKLFF. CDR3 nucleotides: TGCAGCGTTGAGGACAGGGTGGGGGAAAAACTGTTTTTT. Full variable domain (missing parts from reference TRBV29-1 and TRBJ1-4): SAVISQKPSRDICQRGTSLTIQCQVDSQVTMMFWYRQQPGQSLTLIATANQGSEATYESGFVIDKFPISRPNLTFSTLTVSNMSPEDSSIYLCSVEDRVGEKLFFGSGTQLSVL.

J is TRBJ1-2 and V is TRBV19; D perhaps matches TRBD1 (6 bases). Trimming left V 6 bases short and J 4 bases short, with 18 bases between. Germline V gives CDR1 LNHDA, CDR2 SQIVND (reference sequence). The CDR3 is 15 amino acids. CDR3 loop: CASRYSGEGPYGYTF. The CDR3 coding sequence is TGTGCCAGTAGGTACTCAGGGGAAGGGCCCTATGGCTACACCTTC.

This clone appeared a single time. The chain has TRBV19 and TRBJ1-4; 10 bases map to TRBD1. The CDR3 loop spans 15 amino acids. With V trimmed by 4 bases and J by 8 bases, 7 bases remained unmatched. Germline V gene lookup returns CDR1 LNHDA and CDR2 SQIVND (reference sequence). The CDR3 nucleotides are TGTGCCAGTAGTACTACCGGGACAGGGGTGGAAAAACTGTTTTTT. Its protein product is CASSTTGTGVEKLFF.

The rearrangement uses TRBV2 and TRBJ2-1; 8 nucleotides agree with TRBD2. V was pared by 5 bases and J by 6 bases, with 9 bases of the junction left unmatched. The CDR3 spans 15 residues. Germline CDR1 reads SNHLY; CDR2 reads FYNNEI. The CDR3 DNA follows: TGTGCCAGCAGTAGAACCGGGACTAGAGGCAATGAGCAGTTCTTC. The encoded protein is CASSRTGTRGNEQFF.

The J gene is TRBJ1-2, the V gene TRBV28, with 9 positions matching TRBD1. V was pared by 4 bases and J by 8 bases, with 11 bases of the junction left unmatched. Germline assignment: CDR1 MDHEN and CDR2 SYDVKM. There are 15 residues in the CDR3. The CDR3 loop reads CASSSPLGQGKGYTF. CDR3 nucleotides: TGTGCCAGCAGTTCCCCCCTGGGACAGGGCAAAGGCTACACCTTC.

CDR3 in amino acids: CASSLLMAGTGGKLFF. CDR3 bases: TGTGCCAGCAGCTTATTGATGGCTGGGACCGGGGGAAAACTGTTTTTT. The chain couples TRBV7-2 to TRBJ1-4; tentatively, D is TRBD1 (5 bases). CDR3 length: 16 residues. Germline CDR1 SGHTA, CDR2 FQGNSA. Trimming took 2 bases from V and 10 from J, leaving 20 bases between them. The entire variable domain, with the rest obtained from reference TRBV7-2 and TRBJ1-4, is as follows: GAGVSQSPSNKVTEKGKDVELRCDPISGHTALYWYRQSLGQGLEFLIYFQGNSAPDKSGLPSDRFSAERTGGSVSTLTIQRTQQEDSAVYLCASSLLMAGTGGKLFFGSGTQLSVL.

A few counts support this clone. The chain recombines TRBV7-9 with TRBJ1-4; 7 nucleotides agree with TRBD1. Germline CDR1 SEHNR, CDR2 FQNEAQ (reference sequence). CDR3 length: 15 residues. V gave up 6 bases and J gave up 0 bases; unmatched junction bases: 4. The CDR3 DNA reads TGTGCCAGCAGAGAGGGGACAGCAACTAATGAAAAACTGTTTTTT. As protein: CASREGTATNEKLFF.

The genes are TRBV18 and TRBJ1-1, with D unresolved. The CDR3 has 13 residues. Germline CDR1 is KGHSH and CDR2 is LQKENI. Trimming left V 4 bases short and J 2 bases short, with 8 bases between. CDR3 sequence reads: CASSLQANTEAFF. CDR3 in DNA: TGTGCCAGCTCACTCCAGGCTAACACTGAAGCTTTCTTT.

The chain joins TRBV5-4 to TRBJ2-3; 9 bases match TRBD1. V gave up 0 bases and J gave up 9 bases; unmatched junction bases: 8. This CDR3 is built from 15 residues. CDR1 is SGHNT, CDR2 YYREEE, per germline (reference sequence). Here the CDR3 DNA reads TGTGCCAGCAGCTTGGGGGGACAGGGACAGCAGACGCAGTATTTT. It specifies CASSLGGQGQQTQYF.

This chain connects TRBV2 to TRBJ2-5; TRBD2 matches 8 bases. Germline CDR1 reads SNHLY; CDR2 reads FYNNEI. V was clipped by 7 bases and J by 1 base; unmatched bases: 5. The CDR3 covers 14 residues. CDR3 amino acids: CASMGAGGQETQYF. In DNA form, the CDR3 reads TGTGCCAGCATGGGGGCGGGAGGCCAAGAGACCCAGTACTTC.

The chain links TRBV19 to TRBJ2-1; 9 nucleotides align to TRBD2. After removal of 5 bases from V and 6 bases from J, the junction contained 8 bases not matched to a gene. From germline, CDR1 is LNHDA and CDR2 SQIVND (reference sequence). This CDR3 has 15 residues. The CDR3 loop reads CASSLGLAGINEQFF. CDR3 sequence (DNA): TGTGCCAGTAGTCTCGGGCTAGCGGGGATCAATGAGCAGTTCTTC.

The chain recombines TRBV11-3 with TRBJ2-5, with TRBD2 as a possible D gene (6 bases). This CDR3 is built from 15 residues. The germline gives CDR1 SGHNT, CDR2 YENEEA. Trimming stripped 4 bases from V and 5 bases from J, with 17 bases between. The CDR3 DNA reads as TGTGCCAGCAGCTCCCGCGGGTTGGAGGGGGAGACCCAGTACTTC. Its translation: CASSSRGLEGETQYF.

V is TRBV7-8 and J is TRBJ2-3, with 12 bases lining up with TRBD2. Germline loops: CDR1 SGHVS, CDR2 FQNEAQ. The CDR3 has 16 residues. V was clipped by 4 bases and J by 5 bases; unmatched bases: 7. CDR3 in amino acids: CASSSRLAGAGDTQYF. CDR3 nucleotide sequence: TGTGCCAGCAGCTCGAGACTAGCGGGAGCGGGAGATACGCAGTATTTT.

The CDR3 sequence is CASSPTGSGKTQYF. The CDR3 nucleotides read TGTGCCAGCAGCCCAACAGGGAGCGGAAAGACCCAGTACTTC. This chain uses TRBV28 with TRBJ2-5; tentative D call: TRBD1 (6 bases). Trimming took 6 bases from V and 6 from J, leaving 17 bases between them. The CDR3 extends over 14 amino acids. Germline V gene lookup returns CDR1 MDHEN and CDR2 SYDVKM.